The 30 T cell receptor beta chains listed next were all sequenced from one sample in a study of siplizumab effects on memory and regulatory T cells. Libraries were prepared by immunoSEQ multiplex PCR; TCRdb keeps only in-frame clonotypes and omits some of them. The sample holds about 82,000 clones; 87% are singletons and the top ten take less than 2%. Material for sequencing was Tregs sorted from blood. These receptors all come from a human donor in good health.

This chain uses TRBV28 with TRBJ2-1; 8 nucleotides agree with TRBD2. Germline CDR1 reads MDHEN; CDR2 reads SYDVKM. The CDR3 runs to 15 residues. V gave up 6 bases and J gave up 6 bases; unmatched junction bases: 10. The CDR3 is CASSVGGAGANEQFF. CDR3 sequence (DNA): TGTGCCAGCAGCGTCGGGGGGGCGGGAGCCAATGAGCAGTTCTTC.

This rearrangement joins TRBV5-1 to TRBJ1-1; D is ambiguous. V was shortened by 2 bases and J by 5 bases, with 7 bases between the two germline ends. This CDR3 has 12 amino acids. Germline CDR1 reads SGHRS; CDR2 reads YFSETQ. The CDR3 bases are TGCGCCAGCAGCTTTCTGGGGACTGAAGCTTTCTTT. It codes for CASSFLGTEAFF.

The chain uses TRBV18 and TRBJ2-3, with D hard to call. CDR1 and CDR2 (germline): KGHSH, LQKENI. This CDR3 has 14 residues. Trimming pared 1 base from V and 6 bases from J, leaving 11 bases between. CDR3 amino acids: CASSPQAHQDTQYF. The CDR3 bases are TGTGCCAGCTCACCACAGGCCCACCAGGATACGCAGTATTTT.

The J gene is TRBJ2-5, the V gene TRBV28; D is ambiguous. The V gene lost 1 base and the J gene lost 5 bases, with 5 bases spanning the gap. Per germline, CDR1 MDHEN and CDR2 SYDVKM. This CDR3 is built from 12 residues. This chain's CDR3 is CASSLLGETQYF. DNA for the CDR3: TGTGCCAGCAGTTTATTAGGGGAGACCCAGTACTTC.

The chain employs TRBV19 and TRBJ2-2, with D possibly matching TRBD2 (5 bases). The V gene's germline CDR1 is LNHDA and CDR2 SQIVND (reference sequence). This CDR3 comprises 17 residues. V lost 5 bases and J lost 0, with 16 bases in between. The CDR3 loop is CASSPMFGGSNTGELFF. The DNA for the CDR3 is TGTGCCAGTAGTCCCATGTTTGGCGGGTCGAACACCGGGGAGCTGTTTTTT.

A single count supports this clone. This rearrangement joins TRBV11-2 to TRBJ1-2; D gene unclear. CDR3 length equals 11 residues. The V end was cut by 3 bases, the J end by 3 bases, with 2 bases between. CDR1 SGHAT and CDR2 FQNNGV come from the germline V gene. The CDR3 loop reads CASSFHYGYTF. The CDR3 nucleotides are TGTGCCAGCAGCTTTCACTATGGCTACACCTTC. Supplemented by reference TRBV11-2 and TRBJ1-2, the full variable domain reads EAGVAQSPRYKIIEKRQSVAFWCNPISGHATLYWYQQILGQGPKLLIQFQNNGVVDDSQLPKDRFSAERLKGVDSTLKIQPAKLEDSAVYLCASSFHYGYTFGSGTRLTVV.

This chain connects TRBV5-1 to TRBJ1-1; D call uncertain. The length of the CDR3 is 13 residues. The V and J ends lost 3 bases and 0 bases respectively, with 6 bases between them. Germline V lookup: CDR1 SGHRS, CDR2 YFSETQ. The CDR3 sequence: CASSSLMNTEAFF. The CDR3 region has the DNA TGCGCCAGCAGCTCGTTAATGAACACTGAAGCTTTCTTT.

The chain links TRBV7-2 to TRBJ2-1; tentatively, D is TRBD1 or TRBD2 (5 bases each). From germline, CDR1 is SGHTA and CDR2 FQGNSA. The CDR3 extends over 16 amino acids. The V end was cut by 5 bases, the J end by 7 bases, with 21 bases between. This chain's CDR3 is CASSLGVLRGANEQFF. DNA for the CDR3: TGTGCCAGCAGCCTTGGGGTCCTAAGAGGGGCTAATGAGCAGTTCTTC.

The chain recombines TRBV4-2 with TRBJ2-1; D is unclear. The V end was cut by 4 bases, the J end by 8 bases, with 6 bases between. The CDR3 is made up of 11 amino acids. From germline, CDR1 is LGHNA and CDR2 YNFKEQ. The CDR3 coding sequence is TGTGCCAGCAGCCCCGGGCATGAGCAGTTCTTC. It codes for CASSPGHEQFF.

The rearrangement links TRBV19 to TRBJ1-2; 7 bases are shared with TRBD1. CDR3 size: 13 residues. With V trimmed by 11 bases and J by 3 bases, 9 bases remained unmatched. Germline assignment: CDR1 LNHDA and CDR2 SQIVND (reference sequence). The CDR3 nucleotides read TGTGCCTCTTTAGCCAGGGGGGACTATGGCTACACCTTC. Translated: CASLARGDYGYTF.

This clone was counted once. DNA of the CDR3: TGTGCCAGCAGTTTATTGGGGACAGGGAGTCAAGAGACCCAGTACTTC. Amino acid sequence: CASSLLGTGSQETQYF. This chain joins TRBV28 and TRBJ2-5; 9 nucleotides agree with TRBD1. Germline values: CDR1 MDHEN, CDR2 SYDVKM. Trimming cost V 1 base and J 2 bases; bases outside gene matches: 5. This CDR3 has 16 residues.

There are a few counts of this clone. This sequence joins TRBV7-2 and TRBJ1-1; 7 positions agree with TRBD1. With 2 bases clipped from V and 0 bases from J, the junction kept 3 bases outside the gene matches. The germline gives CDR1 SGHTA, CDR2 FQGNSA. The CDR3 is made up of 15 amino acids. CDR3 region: CASSLSTGLNTEAFF. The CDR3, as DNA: TGTGCCAGCAGCTTATCGACAGGGTTGAACACTGAAGCTTTCTTT.

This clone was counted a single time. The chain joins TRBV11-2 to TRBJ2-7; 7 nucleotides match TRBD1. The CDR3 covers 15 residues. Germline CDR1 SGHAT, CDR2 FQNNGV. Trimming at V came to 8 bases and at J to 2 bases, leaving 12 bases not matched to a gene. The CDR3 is CASSADRVVTYEQYF. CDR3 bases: TGTGCCAGCTCCGCCGACAGGGTAGTTACCTACGAGCAGTACTTC.

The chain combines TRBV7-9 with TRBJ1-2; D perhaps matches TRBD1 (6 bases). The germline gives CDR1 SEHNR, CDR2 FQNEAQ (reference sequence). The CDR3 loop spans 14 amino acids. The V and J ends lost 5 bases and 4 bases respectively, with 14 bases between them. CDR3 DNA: TGTGCCAGCAGCCTGCAGGGGCCGTCCTATGGCTACACCTTC. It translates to CASSLQGPSYGYTF.

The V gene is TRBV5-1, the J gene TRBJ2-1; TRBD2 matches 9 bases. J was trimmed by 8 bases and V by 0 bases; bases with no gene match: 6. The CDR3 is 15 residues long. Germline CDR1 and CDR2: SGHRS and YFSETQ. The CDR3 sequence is CASSLDGTSTDEQFF. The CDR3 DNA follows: TGCGCCAGCAGCTTGGACGGGACTAGCACAGATGAGCAGTTCTTC.

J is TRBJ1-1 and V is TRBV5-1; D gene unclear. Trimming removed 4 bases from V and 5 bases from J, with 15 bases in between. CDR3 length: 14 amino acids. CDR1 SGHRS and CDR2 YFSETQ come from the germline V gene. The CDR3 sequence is CASSREAGSTEAFF. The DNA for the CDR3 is TGCGCCAGCAGCCGGGAGGCAGGAAGTACTGAAGCTTTCTTT.

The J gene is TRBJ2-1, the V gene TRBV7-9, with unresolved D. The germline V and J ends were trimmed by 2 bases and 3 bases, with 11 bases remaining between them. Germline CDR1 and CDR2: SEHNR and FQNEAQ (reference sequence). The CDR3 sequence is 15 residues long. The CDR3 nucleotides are TGTGCCAGCAGCTTAAGTGGGCCCCGCTACAATGAGCAGTTCTTC. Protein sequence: CASSLSGPRYNEQFF.

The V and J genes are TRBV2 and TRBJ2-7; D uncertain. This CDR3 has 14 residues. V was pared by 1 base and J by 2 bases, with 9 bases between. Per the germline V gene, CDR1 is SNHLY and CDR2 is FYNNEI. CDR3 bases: TGTGCCAGCAGTGAAGTTTTAGGGACCTACGAGCAGTACTTC. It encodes CASSEVLGTYEQYF.

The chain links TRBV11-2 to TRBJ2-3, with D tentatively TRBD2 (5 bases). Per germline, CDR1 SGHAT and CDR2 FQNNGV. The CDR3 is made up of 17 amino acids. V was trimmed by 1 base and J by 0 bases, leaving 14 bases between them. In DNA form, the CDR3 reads TGTGCCAGCAGCTTAGGGCCTAGCCCATCTAGCACAGATACGCAGTATTTT. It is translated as CASSLGPSPSSTDTQYF.

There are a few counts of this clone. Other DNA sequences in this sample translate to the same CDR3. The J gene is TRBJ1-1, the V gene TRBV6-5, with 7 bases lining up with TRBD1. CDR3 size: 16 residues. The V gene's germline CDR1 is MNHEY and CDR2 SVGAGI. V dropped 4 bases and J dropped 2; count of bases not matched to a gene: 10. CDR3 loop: CASSLGGAWGNTEAFF. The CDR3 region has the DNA TGTGCCAGCAGTTTAGGGGGCGCTTGGGGAAACACTGAAGCTTTCTTT.

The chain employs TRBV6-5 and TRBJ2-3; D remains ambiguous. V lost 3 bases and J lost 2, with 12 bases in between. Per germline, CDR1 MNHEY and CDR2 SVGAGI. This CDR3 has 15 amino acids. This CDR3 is CASSYLPLLTDTQYF. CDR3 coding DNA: TGTGCCAGCAGTTATCTCCCCCTTCTCACAGATACGCAGTATTTT.

The CDR3: CASSPRGGYGYGYTF. In DNA form, the CDR3 reads TGTGCCAGCAGCCCGCGGGGGGGCTACGGGTATGGCTACACCTTC. This rearrangement joins TRBV7-8 to TRBJ1-2; weak D call: TRBD1 (6 bases). The CDR3 is 15 amino acids. Germline V CDR1 and CDR2: SGHVS, FQNEAQ. The V gene lost 5 bases and the J gene lost 5 bases, with 18 bases spanning the gap.

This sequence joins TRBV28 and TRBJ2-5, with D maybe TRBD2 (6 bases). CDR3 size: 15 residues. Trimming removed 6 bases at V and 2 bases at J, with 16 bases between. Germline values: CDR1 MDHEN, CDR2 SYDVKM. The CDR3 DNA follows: TGTGCCAGCAGCCGTTGGGGGGAATGGCAAGAGACCCAGTACTTC. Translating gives CASSRWGEWQETQYF.

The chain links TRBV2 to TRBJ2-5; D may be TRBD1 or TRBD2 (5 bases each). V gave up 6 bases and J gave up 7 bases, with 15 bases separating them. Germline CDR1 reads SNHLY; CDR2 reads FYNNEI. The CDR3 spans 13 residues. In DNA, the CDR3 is TGTGCCAGCAGGTTAGGGACCCCAGGGACCCAGTACTTC. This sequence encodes CASRLGTPGTQYF.

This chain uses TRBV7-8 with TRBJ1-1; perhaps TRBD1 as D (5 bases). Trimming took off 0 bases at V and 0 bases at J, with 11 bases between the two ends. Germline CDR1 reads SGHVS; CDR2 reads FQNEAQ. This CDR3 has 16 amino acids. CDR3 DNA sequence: TGTGCCAGCAGCTTAGCATCAGGGAGCATGAACACTGAAGCTTTCTTT. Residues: CASSLASGSMNTEAFF.

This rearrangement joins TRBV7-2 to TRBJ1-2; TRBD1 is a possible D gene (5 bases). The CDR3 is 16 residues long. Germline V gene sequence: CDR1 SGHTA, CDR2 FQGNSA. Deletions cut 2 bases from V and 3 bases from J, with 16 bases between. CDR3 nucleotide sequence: TGTGCCAGCAGCTTATCCACTTTTCCGGGGGACTATGGCTACACCTTC. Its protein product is CASSLSTFPGDYGYTF.

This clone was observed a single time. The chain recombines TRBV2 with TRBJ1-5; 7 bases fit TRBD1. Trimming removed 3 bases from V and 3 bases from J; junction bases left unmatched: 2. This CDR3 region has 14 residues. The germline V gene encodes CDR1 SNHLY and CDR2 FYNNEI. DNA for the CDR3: TGTGCCAGCAGTGACGGGACAGCCAATCAGCCCCAGCATTTT. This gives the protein CASSDGTANQPQHF.

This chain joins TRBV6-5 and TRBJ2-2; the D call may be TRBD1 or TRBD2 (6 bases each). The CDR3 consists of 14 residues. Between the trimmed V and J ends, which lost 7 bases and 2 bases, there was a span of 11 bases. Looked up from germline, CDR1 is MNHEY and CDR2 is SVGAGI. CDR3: CASKGGTNTGELFF. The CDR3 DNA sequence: TGTGCCAGCAAGGGGGGCACTAACACCGGGGAGCTGTTTTTT.

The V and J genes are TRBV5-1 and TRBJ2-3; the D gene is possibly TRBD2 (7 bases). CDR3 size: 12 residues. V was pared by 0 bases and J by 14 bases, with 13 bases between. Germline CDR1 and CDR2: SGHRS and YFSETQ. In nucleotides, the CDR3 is TGCGCCAGCAGCTTGGACGGCGGGGGCGGGTATTTT. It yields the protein CASSLDGGGGYF.

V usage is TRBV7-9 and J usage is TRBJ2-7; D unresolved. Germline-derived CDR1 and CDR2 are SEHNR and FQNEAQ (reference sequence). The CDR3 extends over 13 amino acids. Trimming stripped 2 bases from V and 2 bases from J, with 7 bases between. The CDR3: CASSLRPAYEQYF. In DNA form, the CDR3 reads TGTGCCAGCAGCTTAAGGCCAGCCTACGAGCAGTACTTC. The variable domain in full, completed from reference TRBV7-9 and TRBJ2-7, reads DTGVSQNPRHKITKRGQNVTFRCDPISEHNRLYWYRQTLGQGPEFLTYFQNEAQLEKSRLLSDRFSAERPKGSFSTLEIQRTEQGDSAMYLCASSLRPAYEQYFGPGTRLTVT.